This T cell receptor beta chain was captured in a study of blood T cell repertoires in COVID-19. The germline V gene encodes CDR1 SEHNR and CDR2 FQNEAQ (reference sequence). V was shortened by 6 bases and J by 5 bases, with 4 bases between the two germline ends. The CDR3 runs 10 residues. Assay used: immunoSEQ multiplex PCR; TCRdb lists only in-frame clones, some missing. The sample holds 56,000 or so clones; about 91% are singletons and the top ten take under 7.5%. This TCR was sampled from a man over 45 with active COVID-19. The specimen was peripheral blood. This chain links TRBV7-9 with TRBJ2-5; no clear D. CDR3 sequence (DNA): TGTGCCAGCAGTCGGGAGACCCAGTACTTC. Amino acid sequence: CASSRETQYF.